The 20 T cell receptor beta chains below come from one sample, sequenced in a study of control samples from healthy donors and cancer patients (dated by TCRdb to the early 2020s). The protocol used for the library was the immunoSEQ multiplex PCR assay. TCRdb limited this immuneACCESS table to in-frame rearrangements with V and J called. A share of clones is missing; checked studies link under half to unresolved V genes, and the rest is unexplained. In this sample the table shows tens of thousands of clones, more than 90% of which occur a single time. The biggest ten clones account for around 0.8% of the sample. Sequenced material: PBMCs. These receptors were taken from a man between 25 and 39 years old with colorectal cancer.

The chain combines TRBV4-1 with TRBJ2-6; 13 bases agree with TRBD2. CDR1 is MGHRA, CDR2 YSYEKL, per germline. The CDR3 contains 20 residues. Trimming took 1 base from V and 2 from J; bases not matched to a gene: 8. CDR3 sequence: CASSQGLAGGSSAGANVLTF. The CDR3 bases are TGCGCCAGCAGCCAAGGACTAGCGGGGGGTTCTAGTGCTGGGGCCAACGTCCTGACTTTC.

The genes are TRBV6-5 and TRBJ1-4; D is possibly TRBD1 (5 bases). V lost 7 bases to trimming and J lost 11 bases, with 20 bases between them. CDR3 length: 14 amino acids. CDR1 is MNHEY, CDR2 SVGAGI, per germline. CDR3 residues: CASINGADSVKLFF. The DNA for the CDR3 is TGTGCCAGCATAAATGGGGCTGACTCCGTGAAACTGTTTTTT.

This sequence joins TRBV18 and TRBJ1-1; the match to TRBD1 covers 7 bases. CDR1 and CDR2 (germline): KGHSH, LQKENI. There are 14 residues in the CDR3. The ends lost 3 bases at V and 1 base at J; junction bases unmatched: 2. CDR3 region: CASSPRQGNTEAFF. The CDR3 DNA is TGTGCCAGCTCACCGCGACAGGGGAACACTGAAGCTTTCTTT.

V usage is TRBV5-4 and J usage is TRBJ1-4, with TRBD1 as a possible D gene (6 bases). CDR1 is SGHNT and CDR2 is YYREEE in the germline V gene (reference sequence). V lost 10 bases to trimming and J lost 2 bases, with 18 bases between them. The CDR3 has 15 amino acids. The CDR3 loop is CAFNQGSRTNEKLFF. The CDR3 region has the DNA TGTGCCTTCAACCAGGGGTCTCGCACTAATGAAAAACTGTTTTTT.

This chain uses TRBV7-2 with TRBJ2-7; D gene ambiguous. The CDR3 runs 14 residues. The germline V gene has CDR1 SGHTA and CDR2 FQGNSA. V lost 5 bases to trimming and J lost 1 base, with 12 bases between them. The CDR3 sequence: CASSPPPRSYEQYV. The CDR3 DNA reads as TGTGCCAGCAGCCCCCCCCCTAGATCCTACGAGCAGTACGTC.

CDR3 bases: TGTGCCAGCAGCCCTTGGACTGCGAACACTGAAGCTTTCTTT. This encodes CASSPWTANTEAFF. This chain joins TRBV6-2 or TRBV6-3 and TRBJ1-1; D unresolved. CDR1 is MNHEY, CDR2 SVGEGT, per germline. V lost 6 bases to trimming and J lost 1 base, with 12 bases between them. The CDR3 loop spans 14 amino acids.

The chain recombines TRBV20-1 with TRBJ1-6; no definite D call. The CDR3 is 12 residues long. CDR1 and CDR2 from the germline V gene are DFQATT and SNEGSKA (reference sequence). V lost 3 bases and J 9 bases, leaving 9 bases between the germline ends. For the CDR3, the DNA is TGCAGTGCTAGTAATCAAGGTTCACCCCTCCACTTT. The encoded protein is CSASNQGSPLHF.

The CDR3 DNA sequence: TGCGCCAGCAGCCAAGATTGGGCGGGGAGCACAGATACGCAGTATTTT. Translation: CASSQDWAGSTDTQYF. The chain links TRBV4-3 to TRBJ2-3; tentative D call: TRBD2 (6 bases). This CDR3 spans 16 amino acids. The V gene lost 0 bases and the J gene lost 0 bases, with 10 bases spanning the gap. CDR1 is LGHNA, CDR2 YSLEER, per germline.

The V gene is TRBV5-4, the J gene TRBJ2-1; 10 bases are shared with TRBD1. Germline lookup yields CDR1 SGHNT and CDR2 YYREEE (reference sequence). After removal of 4 bases from V and 3 bases from J, the junction contained 10 bases not matched to a gene. The CDR3 runs to 17 residues. Here the CDR3 reads CASSRLSGTGVYNEQFF. The CDR3 DNA is TGTGCCAGCAGCCGACTCTCCGGGACAGGGGTCTACAATGAGCAGTTCTTC.

CDR3: CASSLSTGGGNSPLHF. The CDR3 nucleotides are TGTGCCAGCAGTTTATCGACAGGGGGAGGCAATTCACCCCTCCACTTT. This chain joins TRBV27 and TRBJ1-6; 9 bases match TRBD1. Germline V gives CDR1 MNHEY, CDR2 SMNVEV (reference sequence). Trimming removed 0 bases from V and 7 bases from J; junction bases left unmatched: 4. The CDR3 is 16 residues long.

The chain carries TRBV24-1 and TRBJ2-5; a weak D match, TRBD1 (6 bases). The CDR3 is 14 residues long. Trimming left V 2 bases short and J 3 bases short, with 9 bases between. The V gene's germline CDR1 is KGHDR and CDR2 SFDVKD. The CDR3: CATSDSPGEETQYF. CDR3 DNA sequence: TGTGCCACCAGTGATTCCCCAGGGGAAGAGACCCAGTACTTC.

The chain uses TRBV5-1 and TRBJ2-7; 8 bases line up with TRBD2. The CDR3 has 16 residues. Germline CDR1 is SGHRS and CDR2 is YFSETQ. Trimming removed 0 bases from V and 2 bases from J; junction bases left unmatched: 7. The CDR3 DNA follows: TGCGCCAGCAGCTTGGTTGATAGCGGGATACCCTACGAGCAGTACTTC. Translation: CASSLVDSGIPYEQYF.

This chain uses TRBV19 with TRBJ1-2; a weak D match, TRBD1 (6 bases). The V end was cut by 6 bases, the J end by 3 bases, with 17 bases between. Per the germline V gene, CDR1 is LNHDA and CDR2 is SQIVND (reference sequence). The CDR3 length is 15 residues. The CDR3 spells CASSSPAGVDYGYTF. The CDR3 nucleotides read TGTGCCAGTAGCTCCCCGGCAGGGGTGGACTATGGCTACACCTTC.

J is TRBJ2-2 and V is TRBV10-2, with 7 bases identical to TRBD2. The ends lost 2 bases at V and 5 bases at J; junction bases unmatched: 8. The CDR3 has 16 amino acids. Germline lookup yields CDR1 WSHSY and CDR2 SAAADI. The CDR3 region is CASSEVGGRGTGELFF. CDR3 DNA sequence: TGCGCCAGCAGTGAGGTGGGGGGGAGAGGTACCGGGGAGCTGTTTTTT.

The chain recombines TRBV29-1 with TRBJ2-3; D is unclear. This CDR3 is 10 amino acids long. V was trimmed by 4 bases and J by 5 bases, leaving 4 bases between them. Germline V gene lookup returns CDR1 SQVTM and CDR2 ANQGSEA. The CDR3 spells CSVAGDTQYF. The CDR3 DNA reads as TGCAGCGTTGCGGGAGATACGCAGTATTTT.

The count of this clone is one. The rearrangement joins TRBV27 to TRBJ1-6; D call uncertain. Germline V lookup: CDR1 MNHEY, CDR2 SMNVEV (reference sequence). CDR3 size: 13 residues. With 3 bases removed from V and 8 bases from J, the gap between germline ends came to 8 bases. CDR3 DNA sequence: TGTGCCAGCAGTTTTTCGCGGGATTCACCCCTCCACTTT. This translates into CASSFSRDSPLHF.

The V and J genes are TRBV2 and TRBJ1-5; D is unclear. This CDR3 has 14 residues. The ends were cut back, 3 bases at V and 0 bases at J, with 6 bases in the middle. Germline CDR1 SNHLY, CDR2 FYNNEI. The CDR3 is CASSDGISNQPQHF. As DNA, the CDR3 is TGTGCCAGCAGTGACGGGATTAGCAATCAGCCCCAGCATTTT.

V usage is TRBV10-3 and J usage is TRBJ1-4; 11 bases are a match to TRBD1. J lost 8 bases, V lost 2 bases, and 4 bases had no gene match. Germline V lookup: CDR1 ENHRY, CDR2 SYGVKD. The CDR3 covers 15 residues. CDR3 nucleotides: TGTGCCATCAGTGAGCCCCGGGACAGGGGGGAAAAACTGTTTTTT. Encoded protein: CAISEPRDRGEKLFF.

The chain has TRBV6-2 or TRBV6-3 and TRBJ1-5; the D is unclear. Per the germline V gene, CDR1 is MNHEY and CDR2 is SVGEGT. Trimming left V 0 bases short and J 0 bases short, with 9 bases between. The CDR3 is made up of 16 amino acids. The CDR3 nucleotides read TGTGCCAGCAGTTACTCTGGACGGTATAGCAATCAGCCCCAGCATTTT. Its protein product is CASSYSGRYSNQPQHF.

This clone was detected once. The chain is built from TRBV6-5 and TRBJ1-1; 7 bases line up with TRBD1. V lost 6 bases and J lost 6; bases outside the gene matches: 7. Germline CDR1 MNHEY, CDR2 SVGAGI. The length of the CDR3 is 13 residues. Here the CDR3 reads CASSHDRVPEAFF. The CDR3 DNA sequence: TGTGCCAGCAGCCATGACAGGGTGCCTGAAGCTTTCTTT.